This T cell receptor beta chain was identified during a study of cytomegalovirus exposure and HLA in healthy donors. Study results and limitations: High specificity and sensitivity for cytomegalovirus status were reported for the classifier. It emerged from a later analysis that several of the most significant clusters appeared to be linked to common viral pathogens.

With regard to this clone: The antigen is unknown.

The CDR3 is 14 residues long. Germline V CDR1 and CDR2: LNHDA, SQIVND (reference sequence). The junction had 6 bases not matched to a gene; V was cut back by 9 bases and J by 1 base. A multiplex PCR was run with 60 Vbeta primers and 13 Jbeta primers. Original processing methods: Unique TCR beta chains totaled some 80 million in a later count, with around 11 million of them shared. Method: immunoSEQ multiplex PCR; TCRdb's copy keeps in-frame clones and lacks some. V and J calls plus clone size are reproduced from that table; the DNA served to infer D and trimming. The table has roughly 110,000 clones, over 75% seen once.

The chain has TRBV19 and TRBJ1-2; 9 positions agree with TRBD1. Specimen: PBMCs. This TCR derives from a male donor in good health and CMV-seronegative. The DNA for the CDR3 is TGTGCCAGCAGACAGGGGGGAGGTAACTATGGCTACACCTTC. It encodes CASRQGGGNYGYTF.